This entry describes one T cell receptor beta chain. This entry is derived from a study of T cells after yellow fever vaccination. TCRdb independently ran MiXCR on the 5' RACE reads; one entry per CDR3 protein. Of about 350,000 distinct CDR3 sequences detected, more than 9% appear once; the ten largest clones hold 18%. This CDR3 is built from 16 residues. Germline assignment: CDR1 SGHRS and CDR2 YFSETQ. V trimming: 4 bases; J trimming: 1 base; junction bases outside the gene matches: 7. The starting material was PBMCs, obtained on the day of the first yellow fever vaccination. The rearrangement links TRBV5-1 to TRBJ2-2, with 7 bases that match TRBD1. This clonotype was obtained from a man aged 18 to 30 who received the YFV17D yellow fever vaccine. The CDR3, as DNA: TGCGCCAGCAGCCTCTCGTGGACAGGGAACACCGGGGAGCTGTTTTTT. This codes for CASSLSWTGNTGELFF.